The 5 T cell receptor beta chains reported below all come from one sample, sequenced in a study of early T cells in non-severe SARS-CoV-2 infection. Each CDR3 protein is one row after TCRdb ran MiXCR on the 5' RACE reads. The table lists 55,000 to 85,000 distinct CDR3 sequences, 9% to 10% of them singletons. This specimen consisted of whole blood, obtained at baseline. The source is an adult who was a healthcare worker with PCR-confirmed SARS-CoV-2 infection or an uninfected control (not recorded which).

The chain links TRBV12-3 or TRBV12-4 to TRBJ2-7, with 7 bases fitting TRBD2. The CDR3 runs to 14 residues. V shed 5 bases and J 4 bases; nucleotides not matched to a gene: 8. In DNA form, the CDR3 reads TGTGCCAGCAGTCCCCGGGAGGAAGATTACGAGCAGTACTTC. This sequence encodes CASSPREEDYEQYF.

The chain recombines TRBV7-2 with TRBJ2-5; D is uncertain. Germline-derived CDR1 and CDR2 are SGHTA and FQGNSA. The germline V and J ends were trimmed by 0 bases and 7 bases, with 12 bases remaining between them. The CDR3 is 14 amino acids. The CDR3 loop is CASSLAGNAATQYF. CDR3 nucleotides: TGTGCCAGCAGCTTAGCGGGCAACGCGGCGACCCAGTACTTC.

This clonotype showed up many times. The V and J genes are TRBV6-2 or TRBV6-3 and TRBJ1-1, with TRBD1 matching 9 bases. The germline V gene has CDR1 MNHEY and CDR2 SVGEGT. CDR3 length: 12 amino acids. Trimming cost V 6 bases and J 10 bases; bases outside gene matches: 6. This chain's CDR3 is CASSLQGAGAFF. The CDR3 nucleotides are TGTGCCAGCAGCCTACAGGGGGCCGGAGCTTTCTTT.

The chain couples TRBV18 to TRBJ2-1; 8 nucleotides line up with TRBD1. The germline V gene has CDR1 KGHSH and CDR2 LQKENI. J was trimmed by 5 bases and V by 4 bases; bases with no gene match: 4. There are 14 residues in the CDR3. Written as DNA, the CDR3 is TGTGCCAGCTCACTCGGGACAGGCGACAATGAGCAGTTCTTC. As protein: CASSLGTGDNEQFF.

This rearrangement joins TRBV29-1 to TRBJ2-1; TRBD2 matches at 13 bases. This CDR3 spans 15 amino acids. The germline V gene encodes CDR1 SQVTM and CDR2 ANQGSEA. The V and J ends lost 3 bases and 7 bases, in that order; junction bases with no gene match: 6. The CDR3 DNA follows: TGCAGCGTTGACGGACTAGCGGGAGTGGGTAATGAGCAGTTCTTC. Translated, it gives CSVDGLAGVGNEQFF.